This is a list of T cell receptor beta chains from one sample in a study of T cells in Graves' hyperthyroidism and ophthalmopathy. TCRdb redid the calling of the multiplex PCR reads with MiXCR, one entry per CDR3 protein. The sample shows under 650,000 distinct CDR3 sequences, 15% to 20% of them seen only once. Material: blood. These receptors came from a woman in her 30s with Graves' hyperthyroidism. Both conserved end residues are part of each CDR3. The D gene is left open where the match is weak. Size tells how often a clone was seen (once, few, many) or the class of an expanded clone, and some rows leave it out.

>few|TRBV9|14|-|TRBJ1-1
TGTGCCAGCTCCACCCTCCGTACGGACACTGAAGCTTTCTTT
CASSTLRTDTEAFF
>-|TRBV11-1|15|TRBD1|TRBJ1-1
TGTGCCAGCAGCTTAGTAGGGGGCAGGAGGACTGAAGCTTTCTTT
CASSLVGGRRTEAFF
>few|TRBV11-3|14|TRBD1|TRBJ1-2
TGTGCCAGCAGCTACCCCGGGACAGACTATGGCTACACCTTC
CASSYPGTDYGYTF
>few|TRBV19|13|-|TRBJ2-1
TGTGCCACCCAGTCCAGGCTCGAGGCTGAGCAGTTCTTC
CATQSRLEAEQFF
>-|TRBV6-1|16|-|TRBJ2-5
TGTGCCAGCAGTGAATTACTCGGGGGCACCCAAGGGACCCAGTACTTC
CASSELLGGTQGTQYF
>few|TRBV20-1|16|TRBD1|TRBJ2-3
TGCAGTGCAGTAAAGGGTCGGACAGGGGAAACAGATACGCAGTATTTT
CSAVKGRTGETDTQYF
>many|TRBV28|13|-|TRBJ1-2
TGTGCCAGCAGTGATCAGGCTCTCTATGGCTACACCTTC
CASSDQALYGYTF
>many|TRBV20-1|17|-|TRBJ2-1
TGCAGTGCTAGCCCTTATTTACGGGACTGGGGTTACAATGAGCAGTTCTTC
CSASPYLRDWGYNEQFF
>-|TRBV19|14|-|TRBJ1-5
TGTGCCAGTCGTTCCGGCGGGGCAGGTCAGCCCCAGCATTTT
CASRSGGAGQPQHF
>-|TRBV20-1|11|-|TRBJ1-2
TGCAGTGCTAGAGATCGAGGCGTCTACACCTTC
CSARDRGVYTF
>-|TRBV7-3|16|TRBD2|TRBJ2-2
TGTGCCAGCAGCTTCGGGACTAGCGACTACACCGGGGAGCTGTTTTTT
CASSFGTSDYTGELFF
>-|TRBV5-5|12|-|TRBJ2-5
TGTGCCAGCAGCTTTGAGAAAGAGACCCAGTACTTC
CASSFEKETQYF
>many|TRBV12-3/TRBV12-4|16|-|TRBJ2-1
TGTGCCAGCAGTTTAGGTGCGGGATCTAGGATAGATGAGCAGTTCTTC
CASSLGAGSRIDEQFF
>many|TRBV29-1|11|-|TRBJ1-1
TGCAGCGGAGGGGCGCACACTGAAGCTTTCTTT
CSGGAHTEAFF
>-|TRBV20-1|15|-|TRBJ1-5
TGCAGTGCTACCCTCGGCGACAGGCCTGGTCAGCCCCAGCATTTT
CSATLGDRPGQPQHF
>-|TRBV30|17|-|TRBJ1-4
TGTGCCTGGAGTGTACTGGGGGGCCTTGCAACTAATGAAAAACTGTTTTTT
CAWSVLGGLATNEKLFF
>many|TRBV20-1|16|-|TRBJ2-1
TGCAGTGCTAGCTCTCGACGCGCCCTCCAAGGGAATGAGCAGTTCTTC
CSASSRRALQGNEQFF
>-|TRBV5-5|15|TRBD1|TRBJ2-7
TGTGCCAGCAGCTTAAGGCCCGGGACAGGGTCCGAGCAGTACTTC
CASSLRPGTGSEQYF
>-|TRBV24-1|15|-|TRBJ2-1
TGTGCCACCAGTGACCCTACGGGGGCGCAGAATGAGCAGTTCTTC
CATSDPTGAQNEQFF
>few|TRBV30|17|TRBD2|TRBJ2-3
TGTGCCTGGAGTCCGCCGGGACTAGCGGGAGCCGGAGATACGCAGTATTTT
CAWSPPGLAGAGDTQYF
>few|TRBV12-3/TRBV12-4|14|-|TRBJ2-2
TGTGCCAGTATTCTTAGGAGATCCACCGGGGAGCTGTTTTTT
CASILRRSTGELFF
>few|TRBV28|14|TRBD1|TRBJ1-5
TGTGCCAGCAGTCCCGACAGGGGGCAACAGCCCCAGCATTTT
CASSPDRGQQPQHF